The 8 T cell receptor beta chains below were found in one sample sequenced in a study of T cell changes during pregnancy in multiple sclerosis. The table came from immunoSEQ multiplex PCR; TCRdb's copy has only in-frame clones and leaves some out. The top ten clones hold approximately 1.6% of a sample with roughly 100,000 clones, less than 95% of them seen once. This sample comprised peripheral blood, obtained after pregnancy. These receptor sequences come from a female donor with multiple sclerosis, enrolled in a pregnancy study.

This clone came up a few times. The chain links TRBV2 to TRBJ1-1; 7 bases fit TRBD1. The CDR3 consists of 14 residues. The germline gives CDR1 SNHLY, CDR2 FYNNEI. Unmatched junction bases numbered 8, after V lost 7 bases and J lost 3 bases. As DNA, the CDR3 is TGTGCCAGCAAGGAGACAGGGTCGGACACTGAAGCTTTCTTT. It is translated as CASKETGSDTEAFF.

The chain employs TRBV6-1 and TRBJ2-3, with 9 positions matching TRBD2. Germline assignment: CDR1 MNHNS and CDR2 SASEGT. J was trimmed by 4 bases and V by 6 bases; bases with no gene match: 8. CDR3 length equals 15 residues. This chain's CDR3 is CASSSLAGAADTQYF. Here the CDR3 DNA reads TGTGCCAGCAGCTCTTTAGCGGGGGCGGCAGATACGCAGTATTTT.

The chain links TRBV5-8 to TRBJ1-3; D ambiguous. V lost 1 base and J lost 7, with 9 bases in between. The CDR3 is 13 residues long. CDR1 SGHTS and CDR2 YDEGEE come from the germline V gene. Here the CDR3 DNA reads TGTGCCAGCAGCTTGAGCGGCCGGAACACCATATATTTT. This sequence encodes CASSLSGRNTIYF. The full variable domain, in which reference TRBV5-8 and TRBJ1-3 provide the parts outside the CDR3, is EAGVTQSPTHLIKTRGQQATLRCSPISGHTSVYWYQQALGLGLQFLLWYDEGEERNRGNFPPRFSGRQFPNYSSELNVNALELEDSALYLCASSLSGRNTIYFGEGSWLTVV.

The chain couples TRBV7-9 to TRBJ2-3; D perhaps matches TRBD2 (6 bases). Per germline, CDR1 SEHNR and CDR2 FQNEAQ (reference sequence). V dropped 0 bases and J dropped 1 base, with 11 bases sitting between them. The CDR3 is 16 residues long. CDR3 loop: CASSLAAGYGTDTQYF. As DNA, the CDR3 is TGTGCCAGCAGCTTAGCGGCGGGGTATGGCACAGATACGCAGTATTTT. The full variable domain, in which reference TRBV7-9 and TRBJ2-3 provide the parts outside the CDR3, is DTGVSQNPRHKITKRGQNVTFRCDPISEHNRLYWYRQTLGQGPEFLTYFQNEAQLEKSRLLSDRFSAERPKGSFSTLEIQRTEQGDSAMYLCASSLAAGYGTDTQYFGPGTRLTVL.

In DNA, the CDR3 is TGTGCCATCAGTCCCGCGGGCCTGAGCTATGGCTACACCTTC. Translation gives CAISPAGLSYGYTF. This chain connects TRBV10-3 to TRBJ1-2; D is unclear. Germline values: CDR1 ENHRY, CDR2 SYGVKD. The V gene lost 5 bases and the J gene lost 4 bases, with 14 bases spanning the gap. CDR3 length: 14 amino acids.

The sample holds one count of this clone. This sequence joins TRBV30 and TRBJ2-2; a weak D match, TRBD1 (5 bases). CDR3 length equals 15 residues. Germline CDR1 and CDR2: GTSNPN and SVGIG (reference sequence). V was cut by 4 bases and J by 1 base, with 13 bases left in between. This chain's CDR3 is CAWTILTGNTGELFF. For the CDR3, the DNA is TGTGCCTGGACGATTCTCACAGGGAACACCGGGGAGCTGTTTTTT. Combining the CDR3 with reference TRBV30 and TRBJ2-2 gives the whole variable domain SQTIHQWPATLVQPVGSPLSLECTVEGTSNPNLYWYRQAAGRGLQLLFYSVGIGQISSEVPQNLSASRPQDRQFILSSKKLLLSDSGFYLCAWTILTGNTGELFFGEGSRLTVL.

The V call is TRBV10-3, the J call TRBJ2-1; 7 positions match TRBD1. V was pared by 4 bases and J by 0 bases, with 3 bases of the junction left unmatched. The CDR3 runs 15 residues. Looked up from germline, CDR1 is ENHRY and CDR2 is SYGVKD. CDR3 sequence (DNA): TGTGCCATCAGTGCCCGGGACAGCTCCTACAATGAGCAGTTCTTC. This codes for CAISARDSSYNEQFF.

This chain connects TRBV11-2 to TRBJ1-1; TRBD1 matches 9 bases. The length of the CDR3 is 14 residues. The germline V gene has CDR1 SGHAT and CDR2 FQNNGV. V trimming: 5 bases; J trimming: 3 bases; junction bases outside the gene matches: 4. CDR3 sequence (DNA): TGTGCCAGCAGCCTCGGACAGGGGTACACTGAAGCTTTCTTT. Amino acids: CASSLGQGYTEAFF.